This T cell receptor (beta chain) came from a study of blood T cells in healthy people across ages. Primed by a sample-barcoded 5' primer and a J-beta primer mix, a second PCR proceeded for about 6 to 11 cycles. TCRdb reanalysed the 5' RACE reads using MiXCR and keeps one entry per CDR3 protein. The table has about 1,800,000 distinct CDR3 sequences, roughly 27% seen once. The CDR3 runs 12 residues. Germline V gives CDR1 DFQATT, CDR2 SNEGSKA (reference sequence). Points on this clonotype: A much larger clone lies a single base off, so this may be a read error.

J is TRBJ2-3 and V is TRBV20-1, with D uncertain. The receptor's source is a young woman in good health. Sequences were obtained from blood. In DNA form, the CDR3 reads TGCAGGGCCCCTTGGCCCCCAGATACGCAGTATTTT. Translated, it gives CRAPWPPDTQYF.